These 23 T cell receptor beta chains came from one sample sequenced in a study of blood T cell repertoires in COVID-19. TCRdb's table, derived via immunoSEQ multiplex PCR, lists solely in-frame clones and lacks some. Among fewer than 80,000 clones listed, more than 60% were seen once. Sequenced input: peripheral blood. Receptors were obtained from a human donor in a cohort sampled during active COVID-19.

This clone occurred a few times. This chain joins TRBV2 and TRBJ2-1, with a weak D call TRBD1 (5 bases). The CDR3 extends over 13 amino acids. V was trimmed by 8 bases and J by 3 bases, leaving 11 bases between them. Germline V CDR1 and CDR2: SNHLY, FYNNEI. CDR3 residues: CASSGQGYNEQFF. In nucleotides, the CDR3 is TGTGCCAGCTCTGGGCAGGGCTACAATGAGCAGTTCTTC.

The chain carries TRBV11-2 and TRBJ2-3; 7 bases line up with TRBD1. Germline values: CDR1 SGHAT, CDR2 FQNNGV. CDR3 length equals 15 residues. Unmatched junction bases numbered 10, after V lost 7 bases and J lost 3 bases. The CDR3 is CASTFSGRGTDTQYF. CDR3 DNA sequence: TGTGCCAGCACCTTCTCGGGCAGGGGGACAGATACGCAGTATTTT.

This chain joins TRBV5-1 and TRBJ2-3; 11 bases line up with TRBD2. V shed 6 bases, J shed 3 bases, and the junction held 12 bases outside the gene matches. The CDR3 contains 17 residues. From germline, CDR1 is SGHRS and CDR2 YFSETQ. CDR3 sequence: CASTPIAGGQRTDTQYF. CDR3 DNA: TGCGCCAGCACCCCTATAGCGGGGGGGCAAAGAACAGATACGCAGTATTTT.

The chain carries TRBV7-9 and TRBJ1-6; the D gene is possibly TRBD1 (5 bases). The CDR3 length is 12 residues. CDR1 is SEHNR and CDR2 is FQNEAQ in the germline V gene (reference sequence). The germline V and J ends were trimmed by 3 bases and 11 bases, with 8 bases remaining between them. In nucleotides, the CDR3 is TGTGCCAGCAGCTTGGGGACTGCACCCCTCCACTTT. Translation gives CASSLGTAPLHF. Variable domain in full (rest from reference TRBV7-9 and TRBJ1-6): DTGVSQNPRHKITKRGQNVTFRCDPISEHNRLYWYRQTLGQGPEFLTYFQNEAQLEKSRLLSDRFSAERPKGSFSTLEIQRTEQGDSAMYLCASSLGTAPLHFGNGTRLTVT.

The J gene is TRBJ1-1, the V gene TRBV11-2; the match to TRBD1 covers 7 bases. The length of the CDR3 is 18 residues. Germline V lookup: CDR1 SGHAT, CDR2 FQNNGV. V shed 5 bases and J 1 base; nucleotides not matched to a gene: 16. CDR3 sequence (DNA): TGTGCCAGCAGCAAGGGACAGACAGGGCCCTTTAGGAACACTGAAGCTTTCTTT. Translated: CASSKGQTGPFRNTEAFF.

The rearrangement joins TRBV21-1 to TRBJ1-1; the table's TRBD1 call for D was not verified on the DNA. TRBV21-1 is termed a pseudogene. This CDR3 is 14 amino acids long. The CDR3 region is CASTHRGPDTEAFF. The CDR3 region has the DNA TGTGCCAGCACCCACAGGGGGCCAGACACTGAAGCTTTCTTT.

The chain employs TRBV28 and TRBJ2-3, with a tentative D call TRBD1 (5 bases). Trimming left V 5 bases short and J 4 bases short, with 10 bases between. There are 13 residues in the CDR3. CDR1 and CDR2 from the germline V gene are MDHEN and SYDVKM. In nucleotides, the CDR3 is TGTGCCAGCAGTGAACGCAGGGCAGATACGCAGTATTTT. Translated, it gives CASSERRADTQYF.

This sequence joins TRBV7-6 and TRBJ2-1; TRBD2 matches at 8 bases. CDR1 SGHVS and CDR2 FNYEAQ come from the germline V gene. The CDR3 totals 15 residues. The junction had 10 bases not matched to a gene; V was cut back by 5 bases and J by 7 bases. The CDR3: CASSRIAGSGNEQFF. Here the CDR3 DNA reads TGTGCCAGCAGCCGTATAGCGGGAAGCGGGAATGAGCAGTTCTTC. Filled out from reference TRBV7-6 and TRBJ2-1, the complete variable domain reads GAGVSQSPRYKVTKRGQDVALRCDPISGHVSLYWYRQALGQGPEFLTYFNYEAQQDKSGLPNDRFSAERPEGSISTLTIQRTEQRDSAMYRCASSRIAGSGNEQFFGPGTRLTVL.

The V gene is TRBV3-1 (or the pseudogene TRBV3-2), the J gene TRBJ2-1, with 7 bases identical to TRBD1. V lost 3 bases and J lost 0; bases outside the gene matches: 5. Looked up from germline, CDR1 is LGHDT and CDR2 is YNNKEL (reference sequence). The CDR3 is made up of 16 amino acids. This CDR3 reads CASSHDRAPSYNEQFF. The CDR3 coding sequence is TGTGCCAGCAGCCATGACAGGGCCCCCTCCTACAATGAGCAGTTCTTC.

The V and J genes are TRBV27 and TRBJ1-5; 9 nucleotides align to TRBD1. The V gene's germline CDR1 is MNHEY and CDR2 SMNVEV (reference sequence). The CDR3 is 17 amino acids. With V trimmed by 6 bases and J by 0 bases, 9 bases remained unmatched. Here the CDR3 DNA reads TGTGCCAGCAGCGCTGCCGGGACAGGGTTTAGCAATCAGCCCCAGCATTTT. Translation gives CASSAAGTGFSNQPQHF.

The J gene is TRBJ2-1, the V gene TRBV11-1, with TRBD2 matching over 10 bases. The CDR3 has 15 amino acids. Unmatched junction bases numbered 5, after V lost 5 bases and J lost 4 bases. The V gene's germline CDR1 is SGHAT and CDR2 FQDESV (reference sequence). CDR3 sequence: CASSATSGVYNEQFF. The CDR3 DNA follows: TGTGCCAGCAGCGCAACTAGCGGGGTTTACAATGAGCAGTTCTTC. The complete variable domain, with remaining parts taken from reference TRBV11-1 and TRBJ2-1, reads EAEVAQSPRYKITEKSQAVAFWCDPISGHATLYWYRQILGQGPELLVQFQDESVVDDSQLPKDRFSAERLKGVDSTLKIQPAELGDSAMYLCASSATSGVYNEQFFGPGTRLTVL.

This clone was observed a few times. The chain recombines TRBV20-1 with TRBJ2-5, with D possibly being TRBD2 (6 bases). V was pared by 3 bases and J by 5 bases, with 7 bases between. Germline V CDR1 and CDR2: DFQATT, SNEGSKA (reference sequence). The CDR3 spans 11 residues. The CDR3 DNA is TGCAGTGCTAGTGGGAGGGAGACCCAGTACTTC. It yields the protein CSASGRETQYF.

The V gene is TRBV7-8, the J gene TRBJ1-1; D unresolved. Trimming cost V 1 base and J 1 base, with 10 bases left between them. From germline, CDR1 is SGHVS and CDR2 FQNEAQ. The CDR3 runs to 15 residues. The CDR3 DNA follows: TGTGCCAGCAGCTTAGGGCGACTTGGGAACACTGAAGCTTTCTTT. Its protein product is CASSLGRLGNTEAFF.

The rearrangement uses TRBV4-3 and TRBJ2-7; a weak D match, TRBD1 (6 bases). CDR3 length: 14 amino acids. From germline, CDR1 is LGHNA and CDR2 YSLEER. V lost 2 bases to trimming and J lost 3 bases, with 11 bases between them. The CDR3 protein is CASSQYSGDYEQYF. Written as DNA, the CDR3 is TGCGCCAGCAGCCAATACTCAGGGGACTACGAGCAGTACTTC.

The gene calls are TRBV3-1 (or the pseudogene TRBV3-2) and TRBJ1-2; no firm D call. CDR1 is LGHDT and CDR2 is YNNKEL in the germline V gene (reference sequence). This CDR3 is 12 amino acids long. V gave up 4 bases and J gave up 4 bases, with 7 bases separating them. As DNA, the CDR3 is TGTGCCAGCAGCCGGCGGAGCTATGGCTACACCTTC. Translated, it gives CASSRRSYGYTF.

This clone was detected only once. The rearrangement uses TRBV2 and TRBJ2-5, with 9 bases that match TRBD1. The CDR3 is 16 amino acids. Germline V CDR1 and CDR2: SNHLY, FYNNEI. V trimming: 6 bases; J trimming: 3 bases; junction bases outside the gene matches: 11. The CDR3: CASRADPGTGKETQYF. CDR3 nucleotide sequence: TGTGCCAGCAGGGCCGACCCCGGGACAGGGAAAGAGACCCAGTACTTC.

The table lists this clone with a count of one. The chain carries TRBV5-4 and TRBJ1-2; 12 nucleotides line up with TRBD1. The CDR3 has 15 amino acids. Germline trimming cut 5 bases from V and 7 bases from J; bases unmatched to any gene: 9. CDR1 and CDR2 from the germline V gene are SGHNT and YYREEE (reference sequence). The CDR3 reads CASSFPGQGAGGYTF. The CDR3 region has the DNA TGTGCCAGCAGTTTTCCGGGACAGGGGGCCGGTGGCTACACCTTC.

This clone showed up just a few times. V gene TRBV2 combines with J gene TRBJ2-3, with D perhaps matching TRBD2 (7 bases). CDR3 length: 15 residues. CDR1 and CDR2 from the germline V gene are SNHLY and FYNNEI. The ends were cut back, 4 bases at V and 4 bases at J, with 15 bases in the middle. The CDR3 bases are TGTGCCAGCAGTGTTGGGGGGGCCAGGGCAGATACGCAGTATTTT. Translated: CASSVGGARADTQYF.

The rearrangement links TRBV4-2 to TRBJ1-2; the match to TRBD1 covers 8 bases. Germline CDR1 reads LGHNA; CDR2 reads YNFKEQ. CDR3 length equals 15 residues. Germline trimming cut 0 bases from V and 7 bases from J; bases unmatched to any gene: 7. As DNA, the CDR3 is TGTGCCAGCAGCCAAGATCTGACAGGGGTCCTTGGCTACACCTTC. Its protein is CASSQDLTGVLGYTF.

The chain combines TRBV4-2 with TRBJ2-7; D gene ambiguous. The CDR3 spans 12 residues. With 0 bases removed from V and 3 bases from J, the gap between germline ends came to 3 bases. Germline lookup yields CDR1 LGHNA and CDR2 YNFKEQ. This CDR3 reads CASSQDLYEQYF. CDR3 nucleotides: TGTGCCAGCAGCCAAGATCTCTACGAGCAGTACTTC.

Judged by abundance, this clone is large. The V gene is TRBV4-3, the J gene TRBJ2-3, with D perhaps TRBD2 (6 bases). Germline CDR1 is LGHNA and CDR2 is YSLEER. This CDR3 comprises 16 residues. The V gene lost 1 base and the J gene lost 2 bases, with 13 bases spanning the gap. CDR3 sequence: CASSQGTGVNTDTQYF. CDR3 DNA sequence: TGCGCCAGCAGCCAAGGGACGGGGGTCAACACAGATACGCAGTATTTT.

This clone occurred a few times. V is TRBV7-9 and J is TRBJ2-5, with D possibly matching TRBD2 (6 bases). CDR1 and CDR2 from the germline V gene are SEHNR and FQNEAQ (reference sequence). CDR3 size: 14 residues. V shed 5 bases and J shed 3 bases, with 13 bases lying between them. CDR3 region: CASSNRELEETQYF. CDR3 sequence (DNA): TGTGCCAGCAGCAATCGGGAGTTGGAAGAGACCCAGTACTTC.

This clone appeared a single time. The CDR3 nucleotides read TGCGCCAGCAGCAGCGGGACAATAGTAAATTCACCCCTCCACTTT. It encodes CASSSGTIVNSPLHF. V is TRBV5-1 and J is TRBJ1-6; a weak D match, TRBD1 (6 bases). This CDR3 comprises 15 residues. Per germline, CDR1 SGHRS and CDR2 YFSETQ. Trimming pared 4 bases from V and 7 bases from J, leaving 15 bases between.